This passage covers 15 T cell receptor beta chains from one sample sequenced in a study of somatic mutations in cytotoxic T cells in rheumatoid arthritis. Measured with immunoSEQ multiplex PCR; TCRdb has only the in-frame clones, and not every one. Among 15,000 or so clones listed, 65% to 80% were seen once. The sample comprised CD8+ T cells sorted from blood. The source of these receptors is an adult with rheumatoid arthritis.

V and J are TRBV30 and TRBJ1-1; no definite D call. V lost 8 bases and J lost 2, with 12 bases in between. This CDR3 spans 12 amino acids. CDR1 is GTSNPN and CDR2 is SVGIG in the germline V gene (reference sequence). CDR3 region: CALGEANTEAFF. The CDR3 coding sequence is TGTGCCCTAGGTGAGGCAAACACTGAAGCTTTCTTT.

The CDR3 reads CASRGWNTYTF. The CDR3 nucleotides read TGTGCCAGCAGGGGGTGGAATACCTACACCTTC. The V gene is TRBV6-1, the J gene TRBJ1-2; D gene unclear. There are 11 residues in the CDR3. The germline gives CDR1 MNHNS, CDR2 SASEGT. V was pared by 6 bases and J by 10 bases, with 12 bases between.

V usage is TRBV19 and J usage is TRBJ1-2; TRBD1 matches 7 bases. The trim removed 5 bases at V and 5 bases at J, leaving 11 bases unmatched. The CDR3 totals 15 residues. CDR1 and CDR2 (germline): LNHDA, SQIVND (reference sequence). The CDR3 DNA follows: TGTGCCAGTAGTGCCCACCAGGGACAGCTATATGGCTACACCTTC. This encodes CASSAHQGQLYGYTF.

The count of this clone is one. V gene TRBV7-6 combines with J gene TRBJ1-5; D may be TRBD1 (6 bases). V was pared by 5 bases and J by 7 bases, with 15 bases between. The CDR3 is made up of 14 amino acids. CDR1 SGHVS and CDR2 FNYEAQ come from the germline V gene. The DNA for the CDR3 is TGTGCCAGCAGCCCGAGACAGGATGGACAGCCCCAGCATTTT. Translated, it gives CASSPRQDGQPQHF.

The rearrangement uses TRBV27 and TRBJ2-2; no definite D call. Germline CDR1 MNHEY, CDR2 SMNVEV (reference sequence). The length of the CDR3 is 14 residues. Trimming cost V 3 bases and J 6 bases, with 11 bases left between them. This chain's CDR3 is CASSFLSGSGELFF. CDR3 nucleotides: TGTGCCAGCAGTTTTCTGTCTGGGTCCGGGGAGCTGTTTTTT.

The rearrangement uses TRBV7-9 and TRBJ2-2, with no clear D. The CDR3 totals 17 residues. The V gene's germline CDR1 is SEHNR and CDR2 FQNEAQ (reference sequence). V dropped 5 bases and J dropped 6 bases, with 22 bases sitting between them. CDR3 in DNA: TGTGCCAGCAGCAAGCCGGCCCGACCAGATATTCCCGGGGAGCTGTTTTTT. It translates to CASSKPARPDIPGELFF.

This chain connects TRBV5-8 to TRBJ1-2; D gene unclear. There are 14 residues in the CDR3. CDR1 is SGHTS and CDR2 is YDEGEE in the germline V gene. Trimming stripped 0 bases from V and 1 base from J, with 7 bases between. The CDR3 is CASSLGRVNYGYTF. CDR3 DNA sequence: TGTGCCAGCAGCTTGGGTCGGGTTAACTATGGCTACACCTTC. Based on the CDR3 plus reference TRBV5-8 and TRBJ1-2, the full variable domain is EAGVTQSPTHLIKTRGQQATLRCSPISGHTSVYWYQQALGLGLQFLLWYDEGEERNRGNFPPRFSGRQFPNYSSELNVNALELEDSALYLCASSLGRVNYGYTFGSGTRLTVV.

This clone was seen just once. The chain links TRBV30 to TRBJ2-3; D is uncertain. The germline V and J ends were trimmed by 4 bases and 14 bases, with 16 bases remaining between them. The CDR3 loop spans 11 amino acids. CDR1 GTSNPN and CDR2 SVGIG come from the germline V gene (reference sequence). CDR3 bases: TGTGCCTGGACTACCCCCGGCACAGCGTATTTT. Amino acid sequence: CAWTTPGTAYF. Based on the CDR3 plus reference TRBV30 and TRBJ2-3, the full variable domain is SQTIHQWPATLVQPVGSPLSLECTVEGTSNPNLYWYRQAAGRGLQLLFYSVGIGQISSEVPQNLSASRPQDRQFILSSKKLLLSDSGFYLCAWTTPGTAYFGPGTRLTVL.

This clone was seen a single time. The chain recombines TRBV19 with TRBJ2-7; tentative D call: TRBD2 (6 bases). V lost 6 bases and J 2 bases, leaving 14 bases between the germline ends. From germline, CDR1 is LNHDA and CDR2 SQIVND (reference sequence). The CDR3 totals 14 residues. The DNA of the CDR3 is TGTGCCAGTAGCTGGGGGGACGGAACCTACGAGCAGTACTTC. It is translated as CASSWGDGTYEQYF.

This chain joins TRBV9 and TRBJ2-3, with 7 bases fitting TRBD1. Germline V gene sequence: CDR1 SGDLS, CDR2 YYNGEE. The length of the CDR3 is 15 residues. The V segment lost 2 bases and the J segment 0 bases; nucleotides outside the gene matches: 3. The chain's CDR3 is CASSVRQGSTDTQYF. In DNA form, the CDR3 reads TGTGCCAGCAGCGTTAGACAGGGAAGCACAGATACGCAGTATTTT.

The chain joins TRBV15 to TRBJ2-1, with TRBD2 identical over 16 bases. The CDR3 totals 19 residues. The J segment lost 5 bases and the V segment lost 0 bases, leaving 7 bases of the junction unmatched. Germline loops: CDR1 LNHNV, CDR2 YYDKDF (reference sequence). CDR3 nucleotide sequence: TGTGCCACCAGCAGAGAGGGACTAGCGGGGGGGCGGGGTAACAATGAGCAGTTCTTC. Translating it yields CATSREGLAGGRGNNEQFF.

This clone was recorded once. V gene TRBV6-5 combines with J gene TRBJ2-7, with 12 bases fitting TRBD2. The V gene's germline CDR1 is MNHEY and CDR2 SVGAGI. V lost 4 bases, J lost 2 bases, and 6 bases stayed unmatched. The CDR3 runs 16 residues. The CDR3 here is CASSSRLAGATYEQYF. In DNA, the CDR3 is TGTGCCAGCAGTTCTAGACTAGCGGGGGCCACCTACGAGCAGTACTTC.

The chain employs TRBV30 and TRBJ2-7; D unclear. There are 19 residues in the CDR3. V lost 1 base and J lost 4, with 29 bases in between. Germline V lookup: CDR1 GTSNPN, CDR2 SVGIG (reference sequence). CDR3 bases: TGTGCCTGGAGTGGCCCGACATCTATCCAACATAGTTTGGGGTACGAGCAGTACTTC. This gives the protein CAWSGPTSIQHSLGYEQYF.

This clone occurred a few times. This rearrangement joins TRBV4-1 to TRBJ1-1; D not certain. Germline V gives CDR1 MGHRA, CDR2 YSYEKL. V dropped 4 bases and J dropped 3 bases, with 9 bases sitting between them. The CDR3 has 13 amino acids. CDR3 coding DNA: TGCGCCAGCAGCCTCTTATGGGACACTGAAGCTTTCTTT. It encodes CASSLLWDTEAFF.

The chain recombines TRBV30 with TRBJ1-5, with 7 bases that match TRBD1. V dropped 0 bases and J dropped 0; count of bases not matched to a gene: 11. The CDR3 spans 18 residues. Germline V gene lookup returns CDR1 GTSNPN and CDR2 SVGIG (reference sequence). The DNA of the CDR3 is TGTGCCTGGAGTGTAGGGGGCCCTGGGCCTTATAGCAATCAGCCCCAGCATTTT. This encodes CAWSVGGPGPYSNQPQHF.